Listed below are T cell receptor beta chains from one sample, sequenced in a study of cytotoxic CD8 clonotypes in ibrutinib-treated CLL. Profiled with immunoSEQ multiplex PCR; TCRdb holds only in-frame clones, not every one. This repertoire shows some 310,000 clones, roughly 85% found once; its top ten account for 5.5% to 8%. The specimen was PBMCs, collected before ibrutinib treatment. The source is a human donor with chronic lymphocytic leukemia. CDR3s include the opening cysteine and the closing phenylalanine or tryptophan. The D gene is left open where the match is weak. Clone size is stated in some rows and not others, as once, few, many or a class when expanded.

TRBV15	-	-	TRBJ2-7	CATSRDKVRDEQYF	TGTGCCACCAGCAGAGATAAGGTGAGGGACGAGCAGTACTTC
TRBV15	-	-	TRBJ2-1	CATSREDRNEQFF	TGTGCCACCAGCAGAGAGGATCGCAATGAGCAGTTCTTC
TRBV9	-	-	TRBJ2-7	CASSATGTSFEQYF	TGTGCCAGCAGCGCAACCGGGACGTCCTTCGAGCAGTACTTC
TRBV19	-	-	TRBJ2-7	CASSRYGPQTYEQYF	TGTGCCAGTAGTAGGTATGGGCCACAAACCTACGAGCAGTACTTC
TRBV29-1	-	-	TRBJ2-2	CSVKTWAEANTGELFF	TGCAGCGTCAAAACCTGGGCAGAAGCGAACACCGGGGAGCTGTTTTTT
TRBV5-8	-	TRBD1	TRBJ2-5	CASSRGQYETQYF	TGTGCCAGCAGCCGGGGACAGTACGAGACCCAGTACTTC
TRBV7-9	-	-	TRBJ2-1	CASSLRTDEQFF	TGTGCCAGCAGCCTAAGGACTGATGAGCAGTTCTTC
TRBV9	-	-	TRBJ2-1	CASSETAVGGAYSYNEQFF	TGTGCCAGCAGCGAGACCGCGGTTGGGGGAGCCTACTCCTACAATGAGCAGTTCTTC
TRBV2	-	-	TRBJ2-5	CASSDLAASRETQYF	TGTGCCAGCAGTGATCTAGCCGCTTCCCGAGAGACCCAGTACTTC
TRBV6-6	few	-	TRBJ2-3	CASREGGTDTQYF	TGTGCCAGCAGGGAAGGAGGCACAGATACGCAGTATTTT
TRBV7-9	few	TRBD1	TRBJ1-4	CASTPAGQRGEKLFF	TGTGCCAGCACCCCTGCGGGACAGCGGGGTGAAAAACTGTTTTTT
TRBV7-9	-	-	TRBJ2-2	CASSSSDGGYTGELFF	TGTGCCAGCAGCTCCTCAGACGGGGGATACACCGGGGAGCTGTTTTTT
TRBV12-5	-	-	TRBJ2-1	CASGLASSYNEQFF	TGTGCTAGTGGTTTGGCGAGCTCCTACAATGAGCAGTTCTTC
TRBV5-5	-	-	TRBJ1-5	CASSLVYLSNQPQHF	TGTGCCAGCAGCTTGGTATACCTGAGCAATCAGCCCCAGCATTTT
TRBV4-2	-	-	TRBJ2-5	CASSQGRGGSELETQYF	TGTGCCAGCAGCCAAGGGCGGGGTGGGAGTGAGTTAGAGACCCAGTACTTC
TRBV7-9	-	TRBD2	TRBJ2-7	CASSIGTSGRNEQYF	TGTGCCAGCAGCATAGGGACTAGCGGGAGAAACGAGCAGTACTTC
TRBV27	-	TRBD2	TRBJ2-7	CASRTSGIHEQYF	TGTGCCAGTAGGACTAGCGGGATCCACGAGCAGTACTTC
TRBV14	-	-	TRBJ1-5	CASSQGGNQPQHF	TGTGCCAGCAGCCAAGGAGGGAATCAGCCCCAGCATTTT
TRBV29-1	few	-	TRBJ2-7	CSVEAGGAYEQYF	TGCAGCGTTGAAGCGGGCGGGGCCTACGAGCAGTACTTC
TRBV5-4	-	TRBD2	TRBJ2-7	CASSLAVGLAGDYEQYF	TGTGCCAGCAGCTTGGCCGTTGGACTAGCGGGGGACTACGAGCAGTACTTC
TRBV11-2	-	TRBD1	TRBJ2-7	CASSLTRTGTYEQYF	TGTGCCAGCAGCTTAACCAGGACAGGCACCTACGAGCAGTACTTC
TRBV9	-	-	TRBJ2-7	CASSPRLDSGEQYF	TGTGCCAGCAGCCCTCGACTAGATTCCGGCGAGCAGTACTTC
TRBV5-1	-	TRBD1	TRBJ2-6	CASSRQGTGANVLTF	TGCGCCAGCAGCCGACAGGGTACTGGGGCCAACGTCCTGACTTTC
TRBV5-8	-	-	TRBJ2-7	CASSKGIFYEQYF	TGTGCCAGCAGCAAAGGGATTTTCTACGAGCAGTACTTC
TRBV7-2	-	-	TRBJ2-7	CASSLGETGASYEQYF	TGTGCCAGCAGCTTAGGTGAGACGGGCGCGTCCTACGAGCAGTACTTC
TRBV6-5	-	-	TRBJ2-1	CASRGGYEQFF	TGTGCCAGCAGGGGCGGCTATGAGCAGTTCTTC
TRBV19	many	-	TRBJ1-2	CASSISGENYGYTF	TGTGCCAGTAGTATCTCGGGCGAGAACTATGGCTACACCTTC